These 5 T cell receptor beta chains share one sample of origin, sequenced in a study of T-cell reconstitution after alpha-beta-depleted transplantation in children. Unique molecular identifiers tagged the TCRbeta library. From the PCR reads, TCRdb called clonotypes with MiXCR, one entry per CDR3 protein. The table has some 600,000 distinct CDR3 sequences, roughly 13% seen once; the top ten hold over 2%. Sequencing was performed on PBMCs, mostly from graft donor cells, taken 360 days after TCRalphabeta/CD19-depleted stem cell transplant. The receptor source for this set is a male patient aged 10 to 17 who had a stem cell transplant for acute myeloid leukemia, so the T cells may come from the graft donor.

This clonotype was seen more than once but under ten times. The J gene is TRBJ2-6, the V gene TRBV6-1; D call uncertain. The V end was cut by 6 bases, the J end by 4 bases, with 10 bases between. Germline V gene lookup returns CDR1 MNHNS and CDR2 SASEGT. This CDR3 comprises 14 residues. The CDR3 loop reads CASRPASGANVLTF. CDR3 in DNA: TGTGCCAGCAGACCCGCATCCGGGGCCAACGTCCTGACTTTC.

The rearrangement links TRBV6-1 to TRBJ1-2; a possible D gene is TRBD1 (5 bases). Per the germline V gene, CDR1 is MNHNS and CDR2 is SASEGT. With 1 base removed from V and 5 bases from J, the gap between germline ends came to 11 bases. The CDR3 contains 14 residues. DNA of the CDR3: TGTGCCAGCAGTGAAGGCCAGGGCTGGTATGGCTACACCTTC. It codes for CASSEGQGWYGYTF.

This clonotype was found many times. The V call is TRBV9, the J call TRBJ2-1; D is uncertain. The CDR3 is 15 amino acids. Germline loops: CDR1 SGDLS, CDR2 YYNGEE. Trimming pared 0 bases from V and 1 base from J, leaving 8 bases between. CDR3 loop: CASSVVGRSYNEQFF. The CDR3 nucleotides are TGTGCCAGCAGCGTAGTTGGAAGATCCTACAATGAGCAGTTCTTC.

The gene calls are TRBV20-1 and TRBJ2-2; D gene uncertain. The germline gives CDR1 DFQATT, CDR2 SNEGSKA (reference sequence). V was trimmed by 2 bases and J by 2 bases, leaving 15 bases between them. This CDR3 has 16 residues. CDR3 amino acids: CSARSLFGVNTGELFF. Here the CDR3 DNA reads TGCAGTGCTAGAAGTCTTTTCGGAGTTAACACCGGGGAGCTGTTTTTT.

In this sample, this clonotype turned up a few times. The J gene is TRBJ1-2, the V gene TRBV2; 7 positions match TRBD1. Germline V gene data show CDR1 as SNHLY and CDR2 as FYNNEI. The CDR3 is 15 residues long. J was trimmed by 4 bases and V by 0 bases; bases with no gene match: 5. The CDR3: CASSEASQGGYGYTF. The DNA of the CDR3 is TGTGCCAGCAGTGAAGCCTCCCAGGGGGGCTATGGCTACACCTTC.